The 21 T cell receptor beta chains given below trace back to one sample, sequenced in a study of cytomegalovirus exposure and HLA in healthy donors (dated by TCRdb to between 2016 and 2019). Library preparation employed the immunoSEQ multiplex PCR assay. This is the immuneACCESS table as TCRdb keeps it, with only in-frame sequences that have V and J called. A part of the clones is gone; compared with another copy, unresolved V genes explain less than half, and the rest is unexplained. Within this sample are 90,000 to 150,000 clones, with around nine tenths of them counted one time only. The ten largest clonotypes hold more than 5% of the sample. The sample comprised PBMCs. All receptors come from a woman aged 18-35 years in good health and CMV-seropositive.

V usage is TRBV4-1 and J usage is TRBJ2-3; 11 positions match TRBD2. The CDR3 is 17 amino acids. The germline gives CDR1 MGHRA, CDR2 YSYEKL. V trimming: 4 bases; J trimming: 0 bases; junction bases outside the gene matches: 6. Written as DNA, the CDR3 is TGCGCCAGCAGCCCAGCCACTAGCGGGGGTAGCACAGATACGCAGTATTTT. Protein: CASSPATSGGSTDTQYF.

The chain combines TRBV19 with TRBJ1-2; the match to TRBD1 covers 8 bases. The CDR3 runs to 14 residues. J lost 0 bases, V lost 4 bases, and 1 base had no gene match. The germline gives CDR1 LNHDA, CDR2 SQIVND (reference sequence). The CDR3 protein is CASSKQGANYGYTF. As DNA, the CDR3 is TGTGCCAGTAGTAAACAGGGGGCTAACTATGGCTACACCTTC. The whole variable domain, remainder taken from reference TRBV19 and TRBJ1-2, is DGGITQSPKYLFRKEGQNVTLSCEQNLNHDAMYWYRQDPGQGLRLIYYSQIVNDFQKGDIAEGYSVSREKKESFPLTVTSAQKNPTAFYLCASSKQGANYGYTFGSGTRLTVV.

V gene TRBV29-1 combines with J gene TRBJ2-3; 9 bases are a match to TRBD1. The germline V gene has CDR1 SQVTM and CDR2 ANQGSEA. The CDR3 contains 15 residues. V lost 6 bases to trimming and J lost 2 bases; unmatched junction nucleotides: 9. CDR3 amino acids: CSVAGQGVATDTQYF. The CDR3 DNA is TGCAGCGTGGCGGGACAGGGAGTTGCCACAGATACGCAGTATTTT.

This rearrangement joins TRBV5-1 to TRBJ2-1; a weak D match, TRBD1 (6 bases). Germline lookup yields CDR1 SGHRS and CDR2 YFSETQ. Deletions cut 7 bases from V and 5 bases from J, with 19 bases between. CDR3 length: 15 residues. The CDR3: CASLRGQGRNNEQFF. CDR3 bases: TGCGCCAGCCTTAGGGGTCAGGGGCGAAACAATGAGCAGTTCTTC.

This CDR3 is CASSTGPGQGQETQYF. Written as DNA, the CDR3 is TGTGCCAGCAGCACCGGTCCCGGACAGGGCCAAGAGACCCAGTACTTC. V gene TRBV7-9 combines with J gene TRBJ2-5, with 8 nucleotides matching TRBD1. J lost 1 base, V lost 5 bases, and 9 bases had no gene match. The CDR3 extends over 16 amino acids. Germline CDR1 and CDR2: SEHNR and FQNEAQ (reference sequence).

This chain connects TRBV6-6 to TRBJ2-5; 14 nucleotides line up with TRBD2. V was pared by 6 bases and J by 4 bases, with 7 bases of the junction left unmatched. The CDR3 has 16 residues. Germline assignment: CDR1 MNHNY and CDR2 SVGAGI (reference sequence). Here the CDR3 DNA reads TGTGCCAGCAGCCGAGGACTAGCGGGGGGCGGAGAGACCCAGTACTTC. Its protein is CASSRGLAGGGETQYF.

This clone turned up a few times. CDR3 sequence (DNA): TGTGCCAGCAGCTTGTTGGGACAGGGACTTAATAACTATGGCTACACCTTC. Amino acids: CASSLLGQGLNNYGYTF. The J gene is TRBJ1-2, the V gene TRBV5-6; 9 bases map to TRBD1. V shed 1 base and J 1 base; nucleotides not matched to a gene: 8. The CDR3 consists of 17 residues. Germline V gene lookup returns CDR1 SGHDT and CDR2 YYEEEE.

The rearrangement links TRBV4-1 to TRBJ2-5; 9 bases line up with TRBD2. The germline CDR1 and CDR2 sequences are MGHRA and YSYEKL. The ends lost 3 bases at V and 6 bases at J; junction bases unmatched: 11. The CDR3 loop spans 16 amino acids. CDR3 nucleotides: TGCGCCAGCAGCCAGGATAGCGGGGGTTACGGGAAGACCCAGTACTTC. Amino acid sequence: CASSQDSGGYGKTQYF.

In DNA form, the CDR3 reads TGTGCCAGCAGTTACGACAGGGAGTACACTGAAGCTTTCTTT. Protein: CASSYDREYTEAFF. This sequence joins TRBV6-5 and TRBJ1-1; TRBD1 agrees at 7 bases. This CDR3 is built from 14 residues. V shed 2 bases and J 3 bases; nucleotides not matched to a gene: 3. CDR1 and CDR2 (germline): MNHEY, SVGAGI.

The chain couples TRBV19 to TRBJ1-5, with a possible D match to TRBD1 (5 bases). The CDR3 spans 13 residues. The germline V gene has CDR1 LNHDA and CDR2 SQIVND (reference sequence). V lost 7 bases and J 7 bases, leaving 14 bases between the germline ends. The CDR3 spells CASKGRVQQPQHF. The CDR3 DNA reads TGTGCCAGTAAAGGCAGGGTTCAACAGCCCCAGCATTTT.

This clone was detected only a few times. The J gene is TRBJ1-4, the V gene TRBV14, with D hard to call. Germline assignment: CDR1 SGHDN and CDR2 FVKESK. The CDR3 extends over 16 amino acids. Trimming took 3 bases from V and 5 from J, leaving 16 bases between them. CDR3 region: CASSQSLGPGNEKLFF. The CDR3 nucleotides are TGTGCCAGCAGCCAGTCCCTCGGGCCGGGAAATGAAAAACTGTTTTTT. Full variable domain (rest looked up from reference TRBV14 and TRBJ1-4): EAGVTQFPSHSVIEKGQTVTLRCDPISGHDNLYWYRRVMGKEIKFLLHFVKESKQDESGMPNNRFLAERTGGTYSTLKVQPAELEDSGVYFCASSQSLGPGNEKLFFGSGTQLSVL.

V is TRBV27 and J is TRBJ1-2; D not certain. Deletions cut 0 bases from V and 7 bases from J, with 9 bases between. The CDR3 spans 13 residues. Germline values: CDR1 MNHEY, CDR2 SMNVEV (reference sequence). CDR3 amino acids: CASSLSSEFGYTF. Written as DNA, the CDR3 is TGTGCCAGCAGTTTATCGAGTGAGTTTGGCTACACCTTC.

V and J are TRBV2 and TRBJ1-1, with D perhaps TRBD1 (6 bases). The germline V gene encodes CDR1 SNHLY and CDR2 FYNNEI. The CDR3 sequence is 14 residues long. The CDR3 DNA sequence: TGTGCGCATAAGGGGAACAGGGAGAACACTGAAGCTTTCTTT. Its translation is CAHKGNRENTEAFF.

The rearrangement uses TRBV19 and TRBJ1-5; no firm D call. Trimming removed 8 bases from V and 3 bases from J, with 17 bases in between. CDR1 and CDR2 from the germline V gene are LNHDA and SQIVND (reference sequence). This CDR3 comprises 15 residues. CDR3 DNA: TGTGCCAGTCGCAGACTAGCGATCGTCAATCAGCCCCAGCATTTT. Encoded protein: CASRRLAIVNQPQHF.

This CDR3 is CASSPRGGGDYGYTF. Here the CDR3 DNA reads TGCGCCAGCAGCCCCCGTGGGGGGGGCGACTATGGCTACACCTTC. The chain couples TRBV5-1 to TRBJ1-2; TRBD1 is a possible D gene (6 bases). This CDR3 spans 15 amino acids. From germline, CDR1 is SGHRS and CDR2 YFSETQ. Trimming left V 4 bases short and J 3 bases short, with 16 bases between.

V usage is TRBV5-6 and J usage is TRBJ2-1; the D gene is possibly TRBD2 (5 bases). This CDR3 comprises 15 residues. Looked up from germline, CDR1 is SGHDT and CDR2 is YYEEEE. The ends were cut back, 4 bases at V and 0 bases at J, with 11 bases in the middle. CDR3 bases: TGTGCCAGCAGCCCCGGACTGAGCTCCTACAATGAGCAGTTCTTC. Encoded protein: CASSPGLSSYNEQFF.

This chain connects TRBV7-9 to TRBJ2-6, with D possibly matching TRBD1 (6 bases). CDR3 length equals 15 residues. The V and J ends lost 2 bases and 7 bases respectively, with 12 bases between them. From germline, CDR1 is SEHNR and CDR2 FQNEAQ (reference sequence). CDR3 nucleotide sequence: TGTGCCAGCAGCTTAAAAGGGGGACAAGCCAACGTCCTGACTTTC. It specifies CASSLKGGQANVLTF.

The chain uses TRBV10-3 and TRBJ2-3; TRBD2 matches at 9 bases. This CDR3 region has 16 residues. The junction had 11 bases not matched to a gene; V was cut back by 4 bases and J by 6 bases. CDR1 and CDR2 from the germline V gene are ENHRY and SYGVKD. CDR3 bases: TGTGCCATCAGTGGGAGGGCGGTAGCGGGGGCTGATACGCAGTATTTT. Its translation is CAISGRAVAGADTQYF.

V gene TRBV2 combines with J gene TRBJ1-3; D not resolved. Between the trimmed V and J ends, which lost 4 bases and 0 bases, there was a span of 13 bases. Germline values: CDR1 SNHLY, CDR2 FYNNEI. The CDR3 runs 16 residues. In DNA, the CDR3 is TGTGCCAGCAGTGCTAGACTGCCTAACTCTGGAAACACCATATATTTT. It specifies CASSARLPNSGNTIYF.

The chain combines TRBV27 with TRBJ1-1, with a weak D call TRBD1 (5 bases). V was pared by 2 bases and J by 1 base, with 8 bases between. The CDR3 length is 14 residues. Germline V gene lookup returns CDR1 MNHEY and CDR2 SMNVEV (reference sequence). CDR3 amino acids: CASSLSGGNTEAFF. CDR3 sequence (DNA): TGTGCCAGCAGTTTAAGCGGGGGGAACACTGAAGCTTTCTTT.

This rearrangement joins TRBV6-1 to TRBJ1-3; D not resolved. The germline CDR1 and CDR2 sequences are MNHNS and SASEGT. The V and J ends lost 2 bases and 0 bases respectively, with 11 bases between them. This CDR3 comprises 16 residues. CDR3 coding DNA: TGTGCCAGCAGTGAATCATTTAGGAGCTCTGGAAACACCATATATTTT. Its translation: CASSESFRSSGNTIYF.